These 16 T cell receptor beta chains came from one sample sequenced in a study of spatial heterogeneity in lung cancer. TCRdb ran MiXCR on the 5' RACE reads and lists one entry per CDR3 protein. The sample includes around 6,400 distinct CDR3 sequences, 6.5% to 8% seen only once; the top ten take 9% to 15%. Study-level findings and limits: In tumors, expanded intratumoral alpha and beta TCR counts tracked mutation counts.

The antigens these receptors bind are not known. Indicated time point: sample taken at primary tumor resection. The sequencing here drew on lung tumor tissue, taken at surgery. The receptor set was obtained from a male donor with early-stage non-small cell lung cancer.

This clonotype is classed as medium-sized. The rearrangement links TRBV3-1 to TRBJ2-1; D not certain. Germline V CDR1 and CDR2: LGHDT, YNNKEL (reference sequence). CDR3 length equals 18 residues. The V end lost 0 bases, the J end lost 0 bases, and 15 bases lay between the germline ends. The CDR3 DNA is TGTGCCAGCAGCCAAGATTCCCTAGGGTGGGCCTCCTACAATGAGCAGTTCTTC. Residues: CASSQDSLGWASYNEQFF.

The V and J genes are TRBV30 and TRBJ1-1, with TRBD1 as a possible D gene (5 bases). The CDR3 runs to 11 residues. Germline loops: CDR1 GTSNPN, CDR2 SVGIG (reference sequence). V was cut by 0 bases and J by 10 bases, with 9 bases left in between. As DNA, the CDR3 is TGTGCCTGGAGTGTAACGGGGACAGCTTTCTTT. This gives the protein CAWSVTGTAFF.

The table lists this clonotype with many counts. This sequence joins TRBV6-2 or TRBV6-3 and TRBJ1-5; maybe TRBD1 (5 bases). Germline CDR1 MNHEY, CDR2 SVGEGT. With 2 bases removed from V and 3 bases from J, the gap between germline ends came to 11 bases. This CDR3 has 15 residues. CDR3 sequence reads: CASSYDRPNNQPQHF. CDR3 DNA sequence: TGTGCCAGCAGTTACGACAGACCTAACAATCAGCCCCAGCATTTT.

This clonotype showed up just a few times. The chain uses TRBV25-1 and TRBJ2-7; D is unclear. This CDR3 contains 14 residues. The germline gives CDR1 MGHDK, CDR2 SYGVNS. Trimming cost V 3 bases and J 0 bases, with 9 bases left between them. As DNA, the CDR3 is TGTGCCAGCAGTGAGATGGGGTTCTCCTACGAGCAGTACTTC. Translating gives CASSEMGFSYEQYF.

This clonotype has at least ten counts. The J gene is TRBJ2-4, the V gene TRBV28, with TRBD2 matching 10 bases. The germline V gene has CDR1 MDHEN and CDR2 SYDVKM. The CDR3 has 16 residues. J gave up 8 bases and V 2 bases, and 9 bases lay outside the gene matches. The CDR3 loop reads CASSLRGASGRDIQYF. The CDR3 DNA follows: TGTGCCAGCAGTTTAAGGGGAGCTAGCGGGAGAGACATTCAGTACTTC.

CDR3 in amino acids: CASSRTANSPLHF. CDR3 nucleotide sequence: TGTGCCAGCAGCCGGACGGCTAATTCACCCCTCCACTTT. The chain joins TRBV4-2 to TRBJ1-6; D remains ambiguous. The V end lost 4 bases, the J end lost 6 bases, and 7 bases lay between the germline ends. The CDR3 contains 13 residues. CDR1 is LGHNA, CDR2 YNFKEQ, per germline.

This clonotype has at least ten counts. This chain joins TRBV4-2 and TRBJ2-3; possible D gene TRBD2, 6 bases. CDR3 length: 17 amino acids. Germline V lookup: CDR1 LGHNA, CDR2 YNFKEQ. Trimming removed 1 base at V and 1 base at J, with 15 bases between. The CDR3 protein is CASSQGSLARRTDTQYF. CDR3 sequence (DNA): TGTGCCAGCAGCCAAGGAAGCCTAGCGCGCCGCACAGATACGCAGTATTTT.

This clonotype was found many times. This rearrangement joins TRBV15 to TRBJ2-2; TRBD2 is a possible D gene (5 bases). Germline CDR1 and CDR2: LNHNV and YYDKDF (reference sequence). The CDR3 runs to 14 residues. The V and J ends lost 0 bases and 6 bases respectively, with 8 bases between them. This CDR3 reads CATSRDLEAGELFF. For the CDR3, the DNA is TGTGCCACCAGCAGAGATCTGGAGGCCGGGGAGCTGTTTTTT.

This clonotype appeared many times. The CDR3 DNA follows: TGTGCCAGCAGCGGGGACAGGGCAGGCAATCAGCCCCAGCATTTT. It specifies CASSGDRAGNQPQHF. The chain is built from TRBV7-9 and TRBJ1-5; 9 positions agree with TRBD1. Germline CDR1 is SEHNR and CDR2 is FQNEAQ (reference sequence). With 5 bases clipped from V and 2 bases from J, the junction kept 4 bases outside the gene matches. The CDR3 consists of 15 residues.

This clonotype is medium-sized within its sample. This chain uses TRBV7-2 with TRBJ2-1, with a weak D call TRBD1 (5 bases). V was cut by 5 bases and J by 1 base, with 6 bases left in between. The CDR3 loop spans 13 amino acids. The germline CDR1 and CDR2 sequences are SGHTA and FQGNSA. CDR3 sequence: CASSPGSYNEQFF. CDR3 nucleotides: TGTGCCAGCAGCCCAGGGTCCTACAATGAGCAGTTCTTC.

Many counts were recorded for this clonotype. The chain uses TRBV7-2 and TRBJ1-3; D unresolved. Germline CDR1 is SGHTA and CDR2 is FQGNSA. V dropped 4 bases and J dropped 2 bases, with 9 bases sitting between them. CDR3 length equals 14 residues. The CDR3: CASSSQRTGNTIYF. The CDR3 region has the DNA TGTGCCAGCAGCTCCCAAAGAACTGGAAACACCATATATTTT.

This clonotype showed up many times. The chain joins TRBV6-2 or TRBV6-3 to TRBJ2-2; the D gene is possibly TRBD1 (5 bases). The length of the CDR3 is 14 residues. Trimming shortened V by 3 bases and J by 5 bases, and 10 bases separated the two germline ends. Germline V gives CDR1 MNHEY, CDR2 SVGEGT. CDR3 protein: CASSYYQGTGELFF. The CDR3 coding sequence is TGTGCCAGCAGTTATTACCAGGGAACCGGGGAGCTGTTTTTT.

This clonotype was found many times. The chain uses TRBV20-1 and TRBJ2-7; TRBD2 matches at 10 bases. Trimming removed 3 bases from V and 3 bases from J; junction bases left unmatched: 2. Germline assignment: CDR1 DFQATT and CDR2 SNEGSKA (reference sequence). The CDR3 runs to 13 residues. The CDR3 loop reads CSASTSGDYEQYF. In DNA form, the CDR3 reads TGCAGTGCTAGTACTAGCGGGGACTACGAGCAGTACTTC.

A few counts support this clonotype. V gene TRBV30 combines with J gene TRBJ2-7; 7 nucleotides align to TRBD2. The CDR3 length is 12 residues. The germline CDR1 and CDR2 sequences are GTSNPN and SVGIG (reference sequence). J gave up 0 bases and V 7 bases, and 3 bases lay outside the gene matches. The CDR3 region is CAYGGSSYEQYF. The CDR3 DNA is TGTGCCTACGGGGGGAGCTCCTACGAGCAGTACTTC.

The chain couples TRBV7-6 to TRBJ2-5, with D possibly being TRBD1 or TRBD2 (5 bases each). This CDR3 comprises 17 residues. V was trimmed by 0 bases and J by 5 bases, leaving 19 bases between them. The germline CDR1 and CDR2 sequences are SGHVS and FNYEAQ. The CDR3 DNA follows: TGTGCCAGCAGCTTAGCCGCCGTGGCAGGGAGTACGGAGACCCAGTACTTC. The encoded protein is CASSLAAVAGSTETQYF.

This clonotype is labeled as medium-sized. This rearrangement joins TRBV10-1 to TRBJ2-1; tentatively, D is TRBD2 (5 bases). The CDR3 spans 12 residues. Trimming removed 5 bases from V and 12 bases from J, with 14 bases in between. Germline CDR1 is WNHNN and CDR2 is SYGVQD (reference sequence). In nucleotides, the CDR3 is TGCGCCAGCAGTCCAGGAGGCCGCGGGCAGTTCTTC. Translation: CASSPGGRGQFF.